These 17 T cell receptor beta chains share one sample of origin, sequenced in a study of T cells in Graves' hyperthyroidism and ophthalmopathy. The investigators amplified TCR beta CDR3 regions from RNA transcripts. TCR CDR3 regions were first amplified by RT-PCR with HTBI primers. A single record per CDR3 protein comes from TCRdb applying MiXCR to the multiplex PCR reads. The sample has roughly 520,000 distinct CDR3 sequences; 24% are singletons. The sample comprised blood. Every receptor here comes from a woman aged 30 to 39 with Graves' ophthalmopathy.

This sequence joins TRBV27 and TRBJ2-2, with 7 bases matching TRBD2. The germline V gene encodes CDR1 MNHEY and CDR2 SMNVEV (reference sequence). This CDR3 is built from 17 residues. Trimming removed 0 bases from V and 3 bases from J; junction bases left unmatched: 7. Here the CDR3 reads CASSLSPRLADTGELFF. The CDR3 DNA sequence: TGTGCCAGCAGTTTATCGCCCCGACTAGCTGACACCGGGGAGCTGTTTTTT.

The chain couples TRBV7-2 to TRBJ2-5, with D perhaps being TRBD1 or TRBD2 (6 bases each). The CDR3 is made up of 16 amino acids. Germline V gene sequence: CDR1 SGHTA, CDR2 FQGNSA. Trimming pared 1 base from V and 4 bases from J, leaving 16 bases between. CDR3 DNA: TGTGCCAGCAGCTTAGGGGTAGGGGGAGGTTCAGAGACCCAGTACTTC. Its translation is CASSLGVGGGSETQYF.

The rearrangement joins TRBV27 to TRBJ1-5, with D maybe TRBD1 (5 bases). Trimming cost V 6 bases and J 2 bases, with 14 bases left between them. The CDR3 loop spans 15 amino acids. CDR1 is MNHEY, CDR2 SMNVEV, per germline (reference sequence). For the CDR3, the DNA is TGTGCCAGCAGCCTCCGGGGGGGACGCAATCAGCCCCAGCATTTT. As protein: CASSLRGGRNQPQHF.

This clonotype was recorded at least ten times. The CDR3 protein is CSVRTAQGYGYTF. The CDR3 DNA reads as TGCAGTGTTCGGACGGCACAGGGCTATGGCTACACCTTC. The gene calls are TRBV20-1 and TRBJ1-2; D is perhaps TRBD1 (6 bases). The V and J ends lost 7 bases and 4 bases respectively, with 16 bases between them. The CDR3 has 13 residues. Per the germline V gene, CDR1 is DFQATT and CDR2 is SNEGSKA (reference sequence).

This chain uses TRBV6-5 with TRBJ1-2; D is uncertain. The CDR3 sequence is 14 residues long. V lost 2 bases, J lost 5 bases, and 12 bases lay in between. CDR1 and CDR2 (germline): MNHEY, SVGAGI. The CDR3 DNA sequence: TGTGCCAGCAGTTACGCCAGGACCCATTATGGCTACACCTTC. Translation: CASSYARTHYGYTF.

In this sample, this clonotype turned up many times. The V call is TRBV7-2, the J call TRBJ2-4; 7 positions match TRBD2. V gave up 3 bases and J gave up 7 bases; unmatched junction bases: 9. The CDR3 loop spans 15 amino acids. CDR1 SGHTA and CDR2 FQGNSA come from the germline V gene. CDR3 sequence reads: CASSLAREGWNIQYF. In nucleotides, the CDR3 is TGTGCCAGCAGCTTGGCCAGGGAGGGCTGGAACATTCAGTACTTC.

At least ten counts were recorded for this clonotype. The chain combines TRBV6-1 with TRBJ1-1; D remains ambiguous. The germline CDR1 and CDR2 sequences are MNHNS and SASEGT. The V gene lost 3 bases and the J gene lost 6 bases, with 14 bases spanning the gap. This CDR3 contains 14 residues. The CDR3 is CASSDWVRAAEAFF. In DNA form, the CDR3 reads TGTGCCAGCAGTGATTGGGTCCGGGCCGCTGAAGCTTTCTTT.

The rearrangement uses TRBV6-1 and TRBJ1-1; no reliable D call. The germline V gene has CDR1 MNHNS and CDR2 SASEGT. CDR3 size: 13 residues. Trimming cost V 7 bases and J 0 bases, with 9 bases left between them. The CDR3: CASNRHLNTEAFF. The DNA for the CDR3 is TGTGCCAGCAATCGACATCTGAACACTGAAGCTTTCTTT.

This clonotype has just one count. This chain links TRBV29-1 with TRBJ1-3; D not certain. Trimming shortened V by 4 bases and J by 0 bases, and 10 bases separated the two germline ends. Germline V CDR1 and CDR2: SQVTM, ANQGSEA. The CDR3 loop spans 14 amino acids. In DNA, the CDR3 is TGCAGCGTTGTATGGGAGAGCTCTGGAAACACCATATATTTT. Translated: CSVVWESSGNTIYF.

The V call is TRBV29-1, the J call TRBJ1-1; D gene unclear. Trimming stripped 6 bases from V and 5 bases from J, with 10 bases between. The germline V gene has CDR1 SQVTM and CDR2 ANQGSEA. This CDR3 is 11 amino acids long. As DNA, the CDR3 is TGCAGCGTGGGAGGGATAACTGAAGCTTTCTTT. Translated, it gives CSVGGITEAFF.

Many counts were recorded for this clonotype. The V gene is TRBV27, the J gene TRBJ1-2; 8 positions agree with TRBD1. Germline CDR1 reads MNHEY; CDR2 reads SMNVEV (reference sequence). The CDR3 is 16 amino acids. V shed 5 bases and J 5 bases; nucleotides not matched to a gene: 13. CDR3 DNA: TGTGCCAGCAGTCGGGGGACGGGACAGGAGGCTTATGGCTACACCTTC. Its translation: CASSRGTGQEAYGYTF.

V gene TRBV2 combines with J gene TRBJ2-7; TRBD2 agrees at 7 bases. CDR3 size: 15 residues. Germline-derived CDR1 and CDR2 are SNHLY and FYNNEI. Germline trimming cut 8 bases from V and 1 base from J; bases unmatched to any gene: 11. This CDR3 is CASLPGRGSSYEQYF. CDR3 DNA sequence: TGTGCCAGCCTGCCCGGGCGGGGGAGTTCCTACGAGCAGTACTTC.

The V call is TRBV30, the J call TRBJ1-3; D not resolved. The CDR3 is 14 amino acids. V lost 1 base to trimming and J lost 3 bases, with 10 bases between them. Per the germline V gene, CDR1 is GTSNPN and CDR2 is SVGIG (reference sequence). CDR3 in amino acids: CAWSDPRFGNTIYF. The CDR3 region has the DNA TGTGCCTGGAGTGACCCTCGGTTTGGAAACACCATATATTTT.

The chain has TRBV20-1 and TRBJ1-2; D is unresolved. The germline V gene has CDR1 DFQATT and CDR2 SNEGSKA (reference sequence). The CDR3 has 17 amino acids. The V gene lost 1 base and the J gene lost 0 bases, with 18 bases spanning the gap. The CDR3 DNA reads as TGCAGTGCTAGAGCATTTGGGTCGAGATTTGCTAACTATGGCTACACCTTC. This codes for CSARAFGSRFANYGYTF.

This clonotype appeared a few times. The chain combines TRBV6-2 or TRBV6-3 with TRBJ1-5; TRBD1 is a possible D gene (5 bases). Germline V gene lookup returns CDR1 MNHEY and CDR2 SVGEGT. Trimming took 5 bases from V and 6 from J, leaving 14 bases between them. The length of the CDR3 is 14 residues. This CDR3 reads CASSQRGGGQPQHF. The CDR3 DNA follows: TGTGCCAGCAGTCAGCGGGGGGGAGGTCAGCCCCAGCATTTT.

This clonotype was observed a handful of times. This rearrangement joins TRBV6-5 to TRBJ2-2; D unresolved. Trimming cost V 0 bases and J 4 bases, with 15 bases left between them. The CDR3 is 17 residues long. CDR1 is MNHEY and CDR2 is SVGAGI in the germline V gene. CDR3 amino acids: CASSYSISTELTGELFF. For the CDR3, the DNA is TGTGCCAGCAGTTACTCCATTTCTACAGAACTCACCGGGGAGCTGTTTTTT.

There are many counts of this clonotype. The genes are TRBV6-5 and TRBJ1-2; D is possibly TRBD1 (5 bases). V was clipped by 2 bases and J by 2 bases, with 6 bases between them. The CDR3 runs 13 residues. The V gene's germline CDR1 is MNHEY and CDR2 SVGAGI. The CDR3 loop reads CASSYQGNYGYTF. As DNA, the CDR3 is TGTGCCAGCAGTTACCAGGGAAACTATGGCTACACCTTC.